Described below is a single T cell receptor beta chain sequence and its context. Its specificity is not known. This entry belongs to a study of T cell responses to AZD1222 COVID-19 vaccine. The study, taken as a whole, reports: Unmutated regions of variants are reportedly targeted by nearly half of spike-specific TCRs.

Libraries were prepared by immunoSEQ multiplex PCR; TCRdb keeps only in-frame clonotypes and omits some of them. There are around 99,000 clones in the sample; roughly 90% occur only once, and approximately 7% lies in the top ten. The CDR3 spans 13 residues. Trimming took 3 bases from V and 6 from J, leaving 8 bases between them. Looked up from germline, CDR1 is MNHEY and CDR2 is SMNVEV (reference sequence). J is TRBJ2-2 and V is TRBV27; a possible D gene is TRBD1 (5 bases). The clonotype originates from an adult in good health. This material consisted of peripheral blood, taken on day 0 of AZD1222 vaccination. In DNA form, the CDR3 reads TGTGCCAGCAGTTTGTCCAGGGCCGGGGAGCTGTTTTTT. Encoded protein: CASSLSRAGELFF.